This T cell receptor (beta chain) was found in a study of shared clonotypes between healthy human individuals. Background on the study: Every donor yielded three CD4 naive, three CD4 memory, two CD8 naive and one CD8 memory plate.

Using immunoSEQ multiplex PCR, the repertoire was profiled, and TCRdb retains in-frame clones only, with some absent. Among about 2.4 million clones listed, around 90% were seen once. The J segment lost 2 bases and the V segment lost 4 bases, leaving 5 bases of the junction unmatched. CDR3 size: 14 residues. The V gene's germline CDR1 is SGDLS and CDR2 YYNGEE. The J gene is TRBJ1-1, the V gene TRBV9; TRBD1 matches 7 bases. The receptor comes from a man in his late teens or twenties in good health. Sequences were obtained from naive CD4+ T cells sorted from blood. The sample's subset: CD45RA+ positively selected. CDR3 sequence (DNA): TGTGCCAGCAGCCGGGGACAGTCAAACACTGAAGCTTTCTTT. Translation gives CASSRGQSNTEAFF.